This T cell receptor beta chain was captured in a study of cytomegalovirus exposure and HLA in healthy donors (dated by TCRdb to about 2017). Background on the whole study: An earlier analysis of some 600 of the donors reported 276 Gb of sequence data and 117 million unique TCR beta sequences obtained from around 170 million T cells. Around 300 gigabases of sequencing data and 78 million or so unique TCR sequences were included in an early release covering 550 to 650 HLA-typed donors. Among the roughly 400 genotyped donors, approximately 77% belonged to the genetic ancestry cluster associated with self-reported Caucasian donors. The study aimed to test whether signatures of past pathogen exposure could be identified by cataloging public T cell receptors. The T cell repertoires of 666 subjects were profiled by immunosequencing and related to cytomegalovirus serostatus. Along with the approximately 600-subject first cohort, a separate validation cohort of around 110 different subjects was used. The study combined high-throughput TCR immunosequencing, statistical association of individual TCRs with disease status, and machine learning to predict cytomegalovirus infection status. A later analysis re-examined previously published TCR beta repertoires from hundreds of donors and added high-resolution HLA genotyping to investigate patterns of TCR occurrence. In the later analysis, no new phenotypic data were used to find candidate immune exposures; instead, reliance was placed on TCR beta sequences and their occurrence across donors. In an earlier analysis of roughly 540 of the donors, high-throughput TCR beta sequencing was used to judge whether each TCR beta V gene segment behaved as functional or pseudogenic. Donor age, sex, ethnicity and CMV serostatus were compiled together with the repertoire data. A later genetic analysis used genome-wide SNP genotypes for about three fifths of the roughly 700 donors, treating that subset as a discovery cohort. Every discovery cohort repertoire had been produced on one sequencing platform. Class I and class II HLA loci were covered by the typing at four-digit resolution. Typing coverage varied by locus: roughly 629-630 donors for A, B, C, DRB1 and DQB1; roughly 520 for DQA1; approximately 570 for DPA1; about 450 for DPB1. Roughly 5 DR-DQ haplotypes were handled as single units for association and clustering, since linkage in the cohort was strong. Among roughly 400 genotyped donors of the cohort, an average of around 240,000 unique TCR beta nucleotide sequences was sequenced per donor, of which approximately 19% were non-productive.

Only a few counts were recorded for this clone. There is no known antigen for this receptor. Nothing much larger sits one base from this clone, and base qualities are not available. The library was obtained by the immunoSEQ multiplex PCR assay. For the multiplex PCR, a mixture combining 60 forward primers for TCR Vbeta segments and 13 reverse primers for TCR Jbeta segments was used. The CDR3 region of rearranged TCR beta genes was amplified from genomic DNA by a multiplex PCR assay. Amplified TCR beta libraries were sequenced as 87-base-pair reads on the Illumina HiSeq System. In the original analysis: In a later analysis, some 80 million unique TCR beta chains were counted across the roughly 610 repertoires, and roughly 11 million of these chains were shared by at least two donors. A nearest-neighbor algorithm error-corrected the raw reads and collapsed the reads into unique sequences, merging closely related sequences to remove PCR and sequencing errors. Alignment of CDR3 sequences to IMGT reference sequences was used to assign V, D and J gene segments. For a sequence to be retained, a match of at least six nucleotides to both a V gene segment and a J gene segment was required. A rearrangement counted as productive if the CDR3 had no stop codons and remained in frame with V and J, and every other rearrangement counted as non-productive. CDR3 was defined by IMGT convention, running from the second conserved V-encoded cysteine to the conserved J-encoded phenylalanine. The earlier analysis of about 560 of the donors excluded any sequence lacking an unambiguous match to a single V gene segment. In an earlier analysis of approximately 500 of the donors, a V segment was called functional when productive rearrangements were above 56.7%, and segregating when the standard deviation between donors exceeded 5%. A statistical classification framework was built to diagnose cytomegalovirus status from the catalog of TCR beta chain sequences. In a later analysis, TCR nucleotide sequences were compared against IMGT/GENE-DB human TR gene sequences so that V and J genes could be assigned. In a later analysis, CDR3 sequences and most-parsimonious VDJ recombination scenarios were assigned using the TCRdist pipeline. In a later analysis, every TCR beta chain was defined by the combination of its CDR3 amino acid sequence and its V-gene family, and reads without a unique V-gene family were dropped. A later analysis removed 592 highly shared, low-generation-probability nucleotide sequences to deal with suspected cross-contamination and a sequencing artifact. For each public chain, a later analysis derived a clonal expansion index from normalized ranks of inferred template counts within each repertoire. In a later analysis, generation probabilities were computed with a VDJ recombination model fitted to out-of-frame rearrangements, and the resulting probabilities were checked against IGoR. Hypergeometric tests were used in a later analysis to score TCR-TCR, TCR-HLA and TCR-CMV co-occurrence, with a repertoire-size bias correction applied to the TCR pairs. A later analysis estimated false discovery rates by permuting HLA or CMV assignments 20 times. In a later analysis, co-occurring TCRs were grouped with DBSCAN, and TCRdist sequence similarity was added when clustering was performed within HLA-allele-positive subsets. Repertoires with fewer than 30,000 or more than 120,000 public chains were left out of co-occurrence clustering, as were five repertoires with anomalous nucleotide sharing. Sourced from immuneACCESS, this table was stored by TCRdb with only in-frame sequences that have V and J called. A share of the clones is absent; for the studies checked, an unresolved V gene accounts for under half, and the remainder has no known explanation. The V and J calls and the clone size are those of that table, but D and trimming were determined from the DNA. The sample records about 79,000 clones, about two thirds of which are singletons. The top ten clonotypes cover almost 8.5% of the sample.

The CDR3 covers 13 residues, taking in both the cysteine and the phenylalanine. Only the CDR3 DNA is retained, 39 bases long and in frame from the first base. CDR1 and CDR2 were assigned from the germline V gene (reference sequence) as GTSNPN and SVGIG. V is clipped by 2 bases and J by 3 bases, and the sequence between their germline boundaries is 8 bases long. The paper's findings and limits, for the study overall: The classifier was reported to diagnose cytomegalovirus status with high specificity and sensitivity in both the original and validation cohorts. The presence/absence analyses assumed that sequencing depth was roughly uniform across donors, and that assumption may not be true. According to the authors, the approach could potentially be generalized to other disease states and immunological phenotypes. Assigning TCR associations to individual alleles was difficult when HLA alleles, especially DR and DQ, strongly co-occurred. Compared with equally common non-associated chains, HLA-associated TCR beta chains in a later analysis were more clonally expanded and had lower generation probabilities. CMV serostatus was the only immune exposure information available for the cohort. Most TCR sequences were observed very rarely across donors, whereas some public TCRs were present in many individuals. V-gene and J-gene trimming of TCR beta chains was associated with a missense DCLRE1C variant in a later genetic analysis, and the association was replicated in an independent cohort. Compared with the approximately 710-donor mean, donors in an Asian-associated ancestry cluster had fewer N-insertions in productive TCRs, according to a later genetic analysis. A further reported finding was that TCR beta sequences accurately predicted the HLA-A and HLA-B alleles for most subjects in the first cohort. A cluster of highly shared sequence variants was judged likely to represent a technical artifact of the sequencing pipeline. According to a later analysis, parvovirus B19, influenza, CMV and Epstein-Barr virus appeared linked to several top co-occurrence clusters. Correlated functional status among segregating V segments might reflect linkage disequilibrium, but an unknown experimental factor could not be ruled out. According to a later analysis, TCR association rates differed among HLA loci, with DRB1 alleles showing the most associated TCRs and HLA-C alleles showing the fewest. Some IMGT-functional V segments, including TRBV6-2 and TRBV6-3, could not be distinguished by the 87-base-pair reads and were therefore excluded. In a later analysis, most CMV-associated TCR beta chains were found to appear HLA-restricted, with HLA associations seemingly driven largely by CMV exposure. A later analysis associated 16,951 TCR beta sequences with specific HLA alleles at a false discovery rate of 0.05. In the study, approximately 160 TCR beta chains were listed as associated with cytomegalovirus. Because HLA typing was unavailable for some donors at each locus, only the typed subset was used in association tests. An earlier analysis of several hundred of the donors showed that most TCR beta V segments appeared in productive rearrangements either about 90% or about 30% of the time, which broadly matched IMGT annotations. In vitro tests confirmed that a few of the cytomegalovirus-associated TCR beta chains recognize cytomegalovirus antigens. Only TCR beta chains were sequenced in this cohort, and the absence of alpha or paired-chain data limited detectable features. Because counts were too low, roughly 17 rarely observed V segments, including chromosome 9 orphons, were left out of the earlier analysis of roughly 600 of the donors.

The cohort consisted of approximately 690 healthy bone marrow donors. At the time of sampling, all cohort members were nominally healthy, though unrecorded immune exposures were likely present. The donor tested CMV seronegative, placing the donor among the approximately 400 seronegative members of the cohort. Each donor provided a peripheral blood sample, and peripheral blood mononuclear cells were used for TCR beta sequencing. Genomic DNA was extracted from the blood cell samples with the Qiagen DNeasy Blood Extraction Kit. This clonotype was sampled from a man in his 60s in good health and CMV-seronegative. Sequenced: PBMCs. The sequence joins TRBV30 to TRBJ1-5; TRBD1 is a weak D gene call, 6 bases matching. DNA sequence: TGTGCCTGGAGTAGGACAGACAATCAGCCCCAGCATTTT. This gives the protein CAWSRTDNQPQHF.